In its sample, the clone carrying this TCR beta chain was seen a few times. Its antigen is still unknown. This sample is part of a study of post-analysis software for immune sequencing data. V dropped 4 bases and J dropped 3; count of bases not matched to a gene: 9. The germline CDR1 and CDR2 sequences are SGHVS and FNYEAQ. CDR3 length equals 15 residues. The authors incorporated unique molecular identifiers into the TCR beta cDNA libraries. MiXCR was run by TCRdb on the PCR reads, yielding one entry per CDR3 protein. Here the sample spans approximately 460,000 distinct CDR3 sequences, around 40% being singletons. Study results and caveats: Comparison of patients with controls showed five TRBV segments more frequent in patients, TRBV5-6, TRBV5-1 and TRBV20-1 among them.

This chain uses TRBV7-6 with TRBJ2-7; the match to TRBD1 covers 7 bases. This receptor was identified in a girl aged 5-17 years with multiple sclerosis. Specimen: blood. CDR3 DNA sequence: TGTGCCAGCAGCTCCAGGACAGGTTCCGTCTACGAGCAGTACTTC. Amino acid sequence: CASSSRTGSVYEQYF.